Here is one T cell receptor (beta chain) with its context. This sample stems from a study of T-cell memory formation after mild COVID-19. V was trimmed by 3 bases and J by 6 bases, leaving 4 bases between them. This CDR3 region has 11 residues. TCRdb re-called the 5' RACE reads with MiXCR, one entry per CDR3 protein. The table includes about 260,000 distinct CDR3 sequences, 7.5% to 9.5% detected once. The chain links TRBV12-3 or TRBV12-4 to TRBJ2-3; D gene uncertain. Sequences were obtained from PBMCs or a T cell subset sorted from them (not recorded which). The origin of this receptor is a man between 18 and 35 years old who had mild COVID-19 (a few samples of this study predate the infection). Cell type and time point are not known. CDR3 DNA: TGTGCCAGCAGTTTCATCGATACGCAGTATTTT. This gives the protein CASSFIDTQYF.